These T cell receptor beta chains were read from a single sample in a study of radiotherapy plus CTLA-4 blockade in lung cancer. TCRdb keeps only in-frame clones here, not all; method: immunoSEQ multiplex PCR. Of some 60,000 clones listed, under 80% are singletons. The input for sequencing was peripheral blood, taken from a patient treated with radiotherapy plus ipilimumab. These receptors all stem from a human donor with non-small cell lung cancer who had a complete response to radiotherapy plus ipilimumab. Both conserved end residues are part of each CDR3. D genes are given only for firm matches. Clone size is given for some rows only: seen once, a few or many times, or a class if the clone is expanded.

>NA|NA|TRBV4-3|TRBJ2-1
CASSQGWTADNEQFF
TGCGCCAGCAGTCAAGGGTGGACAGCGGACAATGAGCAGTTCTTC
>NA|TRBD1|TRBV4-3|TRBJ1-2
CASSPQPGQGYYGYTF
TGCGCCAGCAGCCCGCAACCGGGACAGGGGTACTATGGCTACACCTTC
>medium-sized|NA|TRBV18|TRBJ2-1
CASSPPGHSYNEQFF
TGTGCCAGCTCACCACCGGGACACTCCTACAATGAGCAGTTCTTC
>few|NA|TRBV10-3|TRBJ1-2
CAISVSGGDGYTF
TGTGCCATCAGTGTCTCGGGAGGGGATGGCTACACCTTC
>NA|NA|TRBV4-1|TRBJ2-3
CASSDPTSRGTQYF
TGCGCCAGCAGCGACCCGACTAGTCGTGGTACGCAGTATTTT
>NA|TRBD2|TRBV6-6|TRBJ2-3
CASSYERGSSADTQYF
TGTGCCAGCAGTTACGAGCGCGGGAGTAGTGCAGATACGCAGTATTTT
>NA|NA|TRBV30|TRBJ1-5
CAWSVVNQPQHF
TGTGCCTGGAGTGTCGTCAATCAGCCCCAGCATTTT
>NA|NA|TRBV7-2|TRBJ2-3
CASSSPSPGSTDTQYF
TGTGCCAGCAGCTCCCCCTCTCCAGGCTCCACAGATACGCAGTATTTT
>NA|NA|TRBV18|TRBJ1-1
CASSRFTGEAFF
TGTGCCAGCTCACGGTTTACAGGGGAAGCTTTCTTT
>NA|TRBD1|TRBV19|TRBJ2-6
CASSTDRASGANVLTF
TGTGCCAGTAGTACAGACAGGGCCTCTGGGGCCAACGTCCTGACTTTC
>NA|TRBD1|TRBV2|TRBJ2-2
CASRQGRTGELFF
TGTGCCAGCAGACAGGGGCGCACCGGGGAGCTGTTTTTT
>NA|TRBD1|TRBV7-9|TRBJ1-2
CASSPARDRRDYGYTF
TGTGCCAGCAGCCCCGCCCGGGACAGAAGAGACTATGGCTACACCTTC
>NA|NA|TRBV15|TRBJ1-4
CATSREPVAPNEKLFF
TGTGCCACCAGCAGAGAACCGGTCGCGCCGAATGAAAAACTGTTTTTT
>NA|TRBD2|TRBV9|TRBJ2-1
CASSAARLAGGLRVDEQFF
TGTGCCAGCAGCGCCGCCCGACTAGCGGGAGGTCTGCGGGTGGATGAGCAGTTCTTC
>NA|TRBD1|TRBV27|TRBJ2-7
CASRSPADRDYSYEQYF
TGTGCCAGCCGAAGCCCGGCTGACAGGGATTACTCCTACGAGCAGTACTTC
>NA|TRBD2|TRBV29-1|TRBJ2-3
CSVEGGRGRTDTQYF
TGCAGCGTTGAAGGGGGGAGGGGTCGGACAGATACGCAGTATTTT
>NA|TRBD1|TRBV29-1|TRBJ2-1
CSAIKGTGSGPSSYNEQFF
TGCAGCGCAATCAAAGGGACAGGGAGTGGTCCAAGCTCCTACAATGAGCAGTTCTTC
>NA|NA|TRBV30|TRBJ1-2
CAWRLGLSYGYTF
TGTGCCTGGAGACTAGGGCTTAGCTATGGCTACACCTTC
>NA|NA|TRBV12-5|TRBJ2-5
CASGTTDQETQYF
TGTGCTAGTGGCACCACAGACCAAGAGACCCAGTACTTC
>NA|TRBD2|TRBV18|TRBJ2-1
CASSLGLALDNEQFF
TGTGCCAGCTCACTGGGACTAGCTTTGGACAATGAGCAGTTCTTC
>once|NA|TRBV18|TRBJ2-4
CASSHEVGPLSKNIQYF
TGTGCCAGCTCACACGAGGTGGGGCCCCTTTCCAAAAACATTCAGTACTTC
>NA|TRBD1|TRBV9|TRBJ2-1
CASSSTGTALYNEQFF
TGTGCCAGCAGCTCTACCGGGACAGCCTTATACAATGAGCAGTTCTTC
>NA|TRBD1|TRBV14|TRBJ1-1
CASSQHRGMNTEAFF
TGTGCCAGCAGCCAACACAGGGGGATGAACACTGAAGCTTTCTTT